This TCR beta chain came from a study of cytomegalovirus exposure and HLA in healthy donors. Findings and caveats of the study: Confirmation in vitro established that a few CMV-associated chains were specific for CMV antigens. The classifier reportedly diagnosed cytomegalovirus status with high sensitivity and specificity.

CDR3 size: 14 residues. The V gene end was trimmed by 3 bases and the J gene end by 3 bases; junction bases not matched to a gene: 5. Germline CDR1 KGHSH, CDR2 LQKENI. Comment on this clone: What it binds is unknown.

PCR primers comprised 60 Vbeta and 13 Jbeta primers. The data were produced by immunoSEQ multiplex PCR, yet TCRdb's version contains in-frame clones alone and is incomplete. The sample lists some 91,000 clones; approximately 78% were seen once. The receptor comes from a woman aged 55-70 years in good health and CMV-seronegative. The sample taken for sequencing was PBMCs. The gene calls are TRBV18 and TRBJ2-7; 7 bases are a match to TRBD1. CDR3 loop: CASSPTGQVYEQYF. DNA for the CDR3: TGTGCCAGCTCACCTACCGGACAGGTCTACGAGCAGTACTTC.